This TCR beta chain is from a study of T cell responses to AZD1222 COVID-19 vaccine. This CDR3 contains 16 residues. V gave up 8 bases and J gave up 1 base; unmatched junction bases: 8. Germline V gives CDR1 LNHDA, CDR2 SQIVND (reference sequence). Clones were sequenced by immunoSEQ multiplex PCR, and TCRdb holds only the in-frame ones, with some missing. The sample shows about 94,000 clones, 85% of them seen only once. Sequenced here: peripheral blood, sampled 28 days after the second AZD1222 dose. This sequence joins TRBV19 and TRBJ1-4; 9 positions agree with TRBD1. This clonotype was obtained from an adult who received the AZD1222 COVID-19 vaccine. The DNA of the CDR3 is TGTGCCAGTTCCGGGACAGGGAGCCTAACTAATGAAAAACTGTTTTTT. As protein: CASSGTGSLTNEKLFF.